This entry lists 28 T cell receptor beta chains sequenced from one sample in a study of CD8+CD57+ T cells in acquired aplastic anemia. The study profiled TCR beta VDJ and CDR3 using genomic DNA as template. TCRdb processed the reads anew with MiXCR; each CDR3 protein has one entry. The sample carries 250,000 to 300,000 distinct CDR3 sequences, roughly 53% recorded once. All patients picked for sequencing had shown, by flow cytometry, an expansion of CD8+CD57+ cells. Sample: sorted CD4+, CD8+, or CD8+CD57+ T cells (not recorded which) from PBMCs. The source of these receptors is a human donor with aplastic anemia.

Many counts were recorded for this clonotype. This chain joins TRBV19 and TRBJ1-1, with TRBD1 identical over 9 bases. CDR3 length equals 14 residues. CDR1 is LNHDA and CDR2 is SQIVND in the germline V gene (reference sequence). J gave up 5 bases and V 8 bases, and 9 bases lay outside the gene matches. CDR3 sequence (DNA): TGTGCCAGTCAGACGAACAGGGGGCGGACTGAAGCTTTCTTT. This encodes CASQTNRGRTEAFF.

To note about this clonotype: This may stem from a read error, because a much larger clone lies one nucleotide away. The chain combines TRBV3-1 with TRBJ2-1; TRBD2 might be the D (5 bases). The length of the CDR3 is 14 residues. Germline V CDR1 and CDR2: LGHDT, YNNKEL (reference sequence). CDR3 bases: TGTGCCAGCAACCAATTTGAGCGAGGGAATGAGCAGTTCTTC. It encodes CASNQFERGNEQFF.

This sequence joins TRBV20-1 and TRBJ1-1; TRBD1 might be the D (6 bases). V shed 0 bases and J shed 8 bases, with 22 bases lying between them. Germline CDR1 and CDR2: DFQATT and SNEGSKA (reference sequence). The CDR3 runs to 16 residues. This CDR3 reads CSARDPWGTSGAEAFF. The CDR3 bases are TGCAGTGCTAGAGATCCATGGGGGACAAGCGGGGCAGAAGCTTTCTTT.

The genes are TRBV25-1 and TRBJ2-1, with D possibly TRBD2 on 5 matching bases. There are 15 residues in the CDR3. Germline V gene lookup returns CDR1 MGHDK and CDR2 SYGVNS. Trimming removed 0 bases from V and 8 bases from J, with 14 bases in between. CDR3 loop: CASSEYQEKRDEQFF. CDR3 sequence (DNA): TGTGCCAGCAGTGAATATCAAGAGAAGAGGGATGAGCAGTTCTTC.

This chain links TRBV19 with TRBJ1-2; maybe TRBD1 (5 bases). The CDR3 totals 15 residues. Germline CDR1 and CDR2: LNHDA and SQIVND (reference sequence). The V and J ends lost 5 bases and 13 bases respectively, with 26 bases between them. For the CDR3, the DNA is TGTGCCAGTAGTGCCCGAACAGGCGCTCTACGAGGTCTCACCTTC. It codes for CASSARTGALRGLTF.

V gene TRBV7-9 combines with J gene TRBJ1-1, with D hard to call. Germline CDR1 reads SEHNR; CDR2 reads FQNEAQ (reference sequence). Trimming took off 1 base at V and 7 bases at J, with 7 bases between the two ends. This CDR3 is 12 amino acids long. CDR3 in DNA: TGTGCCAGCAGCTTAGGAGCGTATGAAGCTTTCTTT. Protein sequence: CASSLGAYEAFF.

This clonotype was found many times. The CDR3, as DNA: TGTGCCAGCAGCTTACGGACTTATAATAGGGCCGAGCAGTACTTC. Residues: CASSLRTYNRAEQYF. V usage is TRBV7-8 and J usage is TRBJ2-7, with a tentative D call TRBD2 (5 bases). This CDR3 is 15 amino acids long. Trimming left V 2 bases short and J 6 bases short, with 17 bases between. Germline CDR1 and CDR2: SGHVS and FQNEAQ.

The CDR3, as DNA: TGTGCCAGCAGCTTTCGGCTCGACAGGGGCGGCGATGAGCAGTTCTTC. Translating it yields CASSFRLDRGGDEQFF. The genes are TRBV7-9 and TRBJ2-1; the match to TRBD1 covers 8 bases. CDR3 size: 16 residues. J was trimmed by 8 bases and V by 3 bases; bases with no gene match: 12. CDR1 is SEHNR, CDR2 FQNEAQ, per germline (reference sequence).

In its sample, this clonotype was seen many times. The gene calls are TRBV20-1 and TRBJ2-2; possibly TRBD2 for D (5 bases). Germline V gene data show CDR1 as DFQATT and CDR2 as SNEGSKA (reference sequence). The CDR3 totals 14 residues. The V end was cut by 3 bases, the J end by 3 bases, with 11 bases between. CDR3 protein: CSARDRGHTGELFF. CDR3 nucleotides: TGCAGTGCTAGGGATCGGGGTCACACCGGGGAGCTGTTTTTT.

This clonotype was seen repeatedly, ten times or more. The rearrangement uses TRBV7-8 and TRBJ2-5, with D possibly being TRBD1 (6 bases). CDR1 and CDR2 from the germline V gene are SGHVS and FQNEAQ. This CDR3 has 14 residues. The V and J ends lost 6 bases and 1 base respectively, with 12 bases between them. CDR3 loop: CASSPRRGQETQYF. In nucleotides, the CDR3 is TGTGCCAGCAGTCCCCGCAGGGGCCAAGAGACCCAGTACTTC. Filled out from reference TRBV7-8 and TRBJ2-5, the complete variable domain reads GAGVSQSPRYKVAKRGQDVALRCDPISGHVSLFWYQQALGQGPEFLTYFQNEAQLDKSGLPSDRFFAERPEGSVSTLKIQRTQQEDSAVYLCASSPRRGQETQYFGPGTRLLVL.

This clonotype has ten or more counts. V usage is TRBV6-6 and J usage is TRBJ1-5; tentative D call: TRBD1 (5 bases). Looked up from germline, CDR1 is MNHNY and CDR2 is SVGAGI (reference sequence). V lost 4 bases and J 0 bases, leaving 7 bases between the germline ends. This CDR3 has 14 amino acids. The CDR3 DNA reads as TGTGCCAGCAGTTGGGGGATTAGCAATCAGCCCCAGCATTTT. The encoded protein is CASSWGISNQPQHF.

This clonotype was seen a handful of times. The chain couples TRBV24-1 to TRBJ2-6; TRBD1 is a possible D gene (5 bases). This CDR3 region has 16 residues. Germline V CDR1 and CDR2: KGHDR, SFDVKD. V lost 3 bases and J lost 4, with 12 bases in between. In nucleotides, the CDR3 is TGTGCCACCAGTGATCCAGGGTTCGGGGGGGCCAACGTCCTGACTTTC. This gives the protein CATSDPGFGGANVLTF.

The V and J genes are TRBV2 and TRBJ1-4, with 7 bases fitting TRBD1. J gave up 14 bases and V 6 bases, and 6 bases lay outside the gene matches. From germline, CDR1 is SNHLY and CDR2 FYNNEI. The CDR3 length is 11 residues. The CDR3 DNA follows: TGTGCCAGCAGCTCCCCCAGGGGGCTGTTTTTT. This gives the protein CASSSPRGLFF.

This clonotype was counted ten times or more. The J gene is TRBJ2-5, the V gene TRBV20-1, with D unresolved. Per the germline V gene, CDR1 is DFQATT and CDR2 is SNEGSKA (reference sequence). The V end was cut by 4 bases, the J end by 4 bases, with 13 bases between. CDR3 length: 13 amino acids. The CDR3 loop reads CSANARSLETQYF. The CDR3 DNA sequence: TGCAGTGCTAATGCCAGGTCCTTAGAGACCCAGTACTTC.

The chain uses TRBV25-1 and TRBJ1-2; 8 bases agree with TRBD1. In germline, CDR1 is MGHDK, CDR2 SYGVNS. With 5 bases clipped from V and 4 bases from J, the junction kept 9 bases outside the gene matches. This CDR3 is built from 15 residues. Written as DNA, the CDR3 is TGTGCCAGCAGTCCACCCGGACAGGGACCCTATGGCTACACCTTC. It translates to CASSPPGQGPYGYTF.

The chain employs TRBV7-9 and TRBJ2-2; 12 positions match TRBD2. V dropped 5 bases and J dropped 7; count of bases not matched to a gene: 14. The CDR3 contains 18 residues. Germline V gene sequence: CDR1 SEHNR, CDR2 FQNEAQ (reference sequence). As DNA, the CDR3 is TGTGCCAGCAGCCCAACCAAACCCGGGACTAGCGGGTACGGGGAGCTGTTTTTT. Residues: CASSPTKPGTSGYGELFF.

This clonotype has a count of ten or more. This chain joins TRBV12-3 or TRBV12-4 and TRBJ2-1; possible D gene TRBD2, 5 bases. The CDR3 has 13 amino acids. Deletions cut 9 bases from V and 0 bases from J, with 9 bases between. CDR3 region: CASRGSSYNEQFF. The CDR3 DNA reads as TGTGCCAGTCGGGGAAGCTCCTACAATGAGCAGTTCTTC.

There are many counts of this clonotype. The chain combines TRBV4-2 with TRBJ1-5; D is possibly TRBD1 (5 bases). From germline, CDR1 is LGHNA and CDR2 YNFKEQ. The CDR3 runs to 15 residues. Between the trimmed V and J ends, which lost 0 bases and 4 bases, there was a span of 10 bases. For the CDR3, the DNA is TGTGCCAGCAGCCAAGATTTTGGGGGTAATCAGCCCCAGCATTTT. This encodes CASSQDFGGNQPQHF.

The chain recombines TRBV9 with TRBJ2-2; weak D call: TRBD1 (6 bases). CDR1 and CDR2 (germline): SGDLS, YYNGEE. CDR3 size: 18 residues. Trimming took off 5 bases at V and 2 bases at J, with 22 bases between the two ends. The CDR3 sequence: CASRVTPGHKDNTGELFF. The CDR3 DNA reads TGTGCCAGCAGGGTTACGCCGGGACACAAGGATAACACCGGGGAGCTGTTTTTT. The full variable domain, in which reference TRBV9 and TRBJ2-2 provide the parts outside the CDR3, is DSGVTQTPKHLITATGQRVTLRCSPRSGDLSVYWYQQSLDQGLQFLIQYYNGEERAKGNILERFSAQQFPDLHSELNLSSLELGDSALYFCASRVTPGHKDNTGELFFGEGSRLTVL.

The sample holds a few counts of this clonotype. The chain links TRBV3-1 to TRBJ2-1; 8 bases line up with TRBD2. The CDR3 covers 15 residues. Germline-derived CDR1 and CDR2 are LGHDT and YNNKEL (reference sequence). Unmatched junction bases numbered 9, after V lost 1 base and J lost 10 bases. The DNA for the CDR3 is TGTGCCAGCAGCCAAGTTTCGGGGGGGGCCTCCGAGCAGTTCTTC. As protein: CASSQVSGGASEQFF.

This clonotype was observed a handful of times. The chain uses TRBV7-9 and TRBJ1-1; 9 bases are a match to TRBD1. The V gene's germline CDR1 is SEHNR and CDR2 FQNEAQ (reference sequence). CDR3 length equals 13 residues. Trimming cost V 4 bases and J 10 bases; bases outside gene matches: 7. The CDR3 DNA reads TGTGCCAGCAGCTCAGAAGGGACAGGGCGAGCTTTCTTT. Translating it yields CASSSEGTGRAFF.

This clonotype was seen a few times. A read error is possible here, since a much larger clone lies one base away. J is TRBJ2-5 and V is TRBV13, with TRBD2 matching over 10 bases. The V segment lost 5 bases and the J segment 10 bases; nucleotides outside the gene matches: 13. The germline CDR1 and CDR2 sequences are PRHDT and FYEKMQ (reference sequence). The CDR3 consists of 15 residues. CDR3 protein: CASSPRTSGGRDQYF. The CDR3 DNA is TGTGCCAGCAGCCCCAGGACTAGCGGTGGTCGCGACCAGTACTTC.

The chain employs TRBV24-1 and TRBJ2-5; 8 bases align to TRBD1. CDR1 is KGHDR and CDR2 is SFDVKD in the germline V gene. V dropped 11 bases and J dropped 4; count of bases not matched to a gene: 2. This CDR3 has 11 amino acids. CDR3 in DNA: TGTGCCATCGGACAGGGAGAGACCCAGTACTTC. Translating gives CAIGQGETQYF.

Ten or more counts support this clonotype. This chain connects TRBV2 to TRBJ2-5; no clear D gene. Germline CDR1 reads SNHLY; CDR2 reads FYNNEI. The length of the CDR3 is 10 residues. Trimming shortened V by 6 bases and J by 7 bases, and 6 bases separated the two germline ends. Here the CDR3 reads CASSLGTQYF. The CDR3 nucleotides read TGTGCCAGCAGCTTGGGGACCCAGTACTTC.

This rearrangement joins TRBV19 to TRBJ1-1; D possibly corresponds to TRBD1 (6 bases). The V end was cut by 1 base, the J end by 6 bases, with 15 bases between. The CDR3 covers 15 residues. In germline, CDR1 is LNHDA, CDR2 SQIVND (reference sequence). CDR3 loop: CASSIAGVFRPEAFF. CDR3 bases: TGTGCCAGTAGTATAGCAGGGGTTTTCAGACCTGAAGCTTTCTTT.

CDR3 residues: CSARTGLGVPQYF. CDR3 coding DNA: TGCAGTGCTAGGACAGGGTTGGGGGTCCCCCAGTACTTC. This sequence joins TRBV20-1 and TRBJ2-5; 7 nucleotides align to TRBD1. Trimming at V came to 3 bases and at J to 9 bases, leaving 10 bases not matched to a gene. In germline, CDR1 is DFQATT, CDR2 SNEGSKA (reference sequence). This CDR3 region has 13 residues.

This clonotype was picked up a small number of times. This chain connects TRBV5-1 to TRBJ2-3; the D is unclear. The CDR3 loop spans 14 amino acids. The germline V gene has CDR1 SGHRS and CDR2 YFSETQ. Trimming took 2 bases from V and 4 from J, leaving 11 bases between them. CDR3 bases: TGCGCCAGCAGCTTCGCAGATTCCCCAGATACGCAGTATTTT. The encoded protein is CASSFADSPDTQYF.

This clonotype has a single count. The chain uses TRBV7-9 and TRBJ1-1, with 7 bases matching TRBD1. This CDR3 has 12 amino acids. Germline loops: CDR1 SEHNR, CDR2 FQNEAQ (reference sequence). Germline trimming cut 7 bases from V and 4 bases from J; bases unmatched to any gene: 3. The CDR3 bases are TGTGCCAGCAAACAGGGGATCACTGAAGCTTTCTTT. Translating it yields CASKQGITEAFF.